The rows below give T cell receptor beta chains drawn from one sample of a study of CD8+ T cells in alopecia areata. Data came from immunoSEQ multiplex PCR; TCRdb stores just in-frame clones and leaves some out. This sample has 100,000 to 150,000 clones, with more than 40% found just once. Material: CD8+ T cells sorted from blood, obtained at week 0. The source of these receptors is a human donor with alopecia areata. CDR3s include the opening cysteine and the closing phenylalanine or tryptophan.

TRBV6-5	TRBJ2-5	CASSYSGTQYF
TRBV5-5	TRBJ1-4	CASSSRQGDNEKLFF
TRBV9	TRBJ1-1	CASSVGIMNTEAFF
TRBV7-4	TRBJ2-1	CASNLGPPVDNEQFF
TRBV27	TRBJ1-2	CASSKTGGADGYTF
TRBV18	TRBJ1-6	CASSSGGNSPLHF
TRBV30	TRBJ2-7	CAWTLGYEQYF
TRBV6-6	TRBJ2-3	CASSSSSSTDTQYF
TRBV29-1	TRBJ2-2	CSVEITGELFF
TRBV15	TRBJ1-1	CATSGLLGTEAFF
TRBV5-1	TRBJ2-6	CASSSQGTQYSGANVLTF
TRBV30	TRBJ2-7	CAWSVDTPSTYEQYF
TRBV27	TRBJ1-1	CASSLSFGTGGEAFF
TRBV27	TRBJ1-1	CASSFGGNTEAFF
TRBV7-6	TRBJ2-2	CASSLGLASGELFF
TRBV25-1	TRBJ2-7	CASSDFSGGVYEQYF
TRBV9	TRBJ2-1	CASSTRTTPYNEQFF
TRBV14	TRBJ2-1	CASSQFNGVYNEQFF
TRBV4-1	TRBJ1-6	CASSPRDRDNSPLHF